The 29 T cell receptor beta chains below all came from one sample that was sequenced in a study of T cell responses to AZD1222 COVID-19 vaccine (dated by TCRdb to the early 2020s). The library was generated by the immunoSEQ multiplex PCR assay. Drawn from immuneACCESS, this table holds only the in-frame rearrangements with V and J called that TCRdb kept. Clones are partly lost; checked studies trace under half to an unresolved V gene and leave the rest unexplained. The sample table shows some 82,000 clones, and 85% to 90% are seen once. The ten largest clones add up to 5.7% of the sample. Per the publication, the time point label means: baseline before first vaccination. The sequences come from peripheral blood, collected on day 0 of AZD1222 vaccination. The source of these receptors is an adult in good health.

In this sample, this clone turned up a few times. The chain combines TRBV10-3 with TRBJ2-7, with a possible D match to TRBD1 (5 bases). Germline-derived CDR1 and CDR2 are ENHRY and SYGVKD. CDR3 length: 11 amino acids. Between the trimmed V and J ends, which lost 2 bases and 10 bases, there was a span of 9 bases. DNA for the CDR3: TGTGCCATCAGTGAGGGACACCTTCAGTACTTC. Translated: CAISEGHLQYF.

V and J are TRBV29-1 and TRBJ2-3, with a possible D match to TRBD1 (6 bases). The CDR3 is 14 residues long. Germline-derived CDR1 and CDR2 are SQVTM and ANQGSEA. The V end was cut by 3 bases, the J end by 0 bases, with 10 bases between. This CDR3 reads CSVEPGASTDTQYF. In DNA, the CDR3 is TGCAGCGTTGAGCCAGGGGCAAGCACAGATACGCAGTATTTT.

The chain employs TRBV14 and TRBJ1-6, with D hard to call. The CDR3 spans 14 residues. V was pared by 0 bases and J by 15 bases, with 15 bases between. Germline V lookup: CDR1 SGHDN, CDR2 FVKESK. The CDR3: CASSQDIDVSNLHF. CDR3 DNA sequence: TGTGCCAGCAGCCAAGACATAGACGTCTCTAACCTCCACTTT. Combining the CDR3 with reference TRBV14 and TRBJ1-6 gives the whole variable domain EAGVTQFPSHSVIEKGQTVTLRCDPISGHDNLYWYRRVMGKEIKFLLHFVKESKQDESGMPNNRFLAERTGGTYSTLKVQPAELEDSGVYFCASSQDIDVSNLHFGNGTRLTVT.

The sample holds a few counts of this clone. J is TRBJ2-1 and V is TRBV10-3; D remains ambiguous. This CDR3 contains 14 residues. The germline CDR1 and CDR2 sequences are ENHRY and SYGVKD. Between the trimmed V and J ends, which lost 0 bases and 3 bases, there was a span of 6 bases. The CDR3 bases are TGTGCCATCAGTGAGTCTACGGGCTACAATGAGCAGTTCTTC. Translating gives CAISESTGYNEQFF.

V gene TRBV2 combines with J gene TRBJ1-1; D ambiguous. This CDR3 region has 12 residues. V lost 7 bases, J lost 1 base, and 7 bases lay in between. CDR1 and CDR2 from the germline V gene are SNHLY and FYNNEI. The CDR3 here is CASMRKNTEAFF. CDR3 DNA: TGTGCCAGCATGAGGAAGAACACTGAAGCTTTCTTT.

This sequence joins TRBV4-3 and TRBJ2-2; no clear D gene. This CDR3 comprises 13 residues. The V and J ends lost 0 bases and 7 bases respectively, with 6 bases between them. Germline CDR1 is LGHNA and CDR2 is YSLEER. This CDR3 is CASSQDTGGELFF. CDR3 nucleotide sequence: TGCGCCAGCAGCCAAGATACGGGCGGGGAGCTGTTTTTT.

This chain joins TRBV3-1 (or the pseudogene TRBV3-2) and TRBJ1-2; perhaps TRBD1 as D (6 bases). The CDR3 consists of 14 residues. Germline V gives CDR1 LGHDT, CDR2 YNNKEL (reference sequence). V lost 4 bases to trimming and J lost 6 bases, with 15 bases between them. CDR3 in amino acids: CASSLTGRYNGYTF. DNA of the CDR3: TGTGCCAGCAGCCTTACAGGGAGATATAATGGCTACACCTTC.

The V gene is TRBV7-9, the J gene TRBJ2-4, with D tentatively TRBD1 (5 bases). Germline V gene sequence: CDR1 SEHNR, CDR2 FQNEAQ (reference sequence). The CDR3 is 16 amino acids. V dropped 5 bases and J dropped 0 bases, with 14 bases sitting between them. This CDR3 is CASSPTGILAKNIQYF. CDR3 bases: TGTGCCAGCAGCCCCACAGGCATCCTAGCCAAAAACATTCAGTACTTC.

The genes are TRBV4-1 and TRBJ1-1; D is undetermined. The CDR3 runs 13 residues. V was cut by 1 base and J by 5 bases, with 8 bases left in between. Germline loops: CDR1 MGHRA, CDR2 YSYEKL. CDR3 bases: TGCGCCAGCAGCCAAGTCGGAGTGACTGAAGCTTTCTTT. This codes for CASSQVGVTEAFF.

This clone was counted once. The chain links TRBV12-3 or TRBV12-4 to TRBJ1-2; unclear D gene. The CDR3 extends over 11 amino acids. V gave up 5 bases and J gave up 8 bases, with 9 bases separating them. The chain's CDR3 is CASSTELGYTF. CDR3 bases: TGTGCCAGCAGTACCGAGTTGGGCTACACCTTC.

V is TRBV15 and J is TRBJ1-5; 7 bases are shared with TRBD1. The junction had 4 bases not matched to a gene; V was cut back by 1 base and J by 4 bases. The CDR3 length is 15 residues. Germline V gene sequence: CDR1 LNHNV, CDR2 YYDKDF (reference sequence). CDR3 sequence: CATSRGDSENQPQHF. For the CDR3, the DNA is TGTGCCACCAGCAGAGGGGACAGTGAAAATCAGCCCCAGCATTTT.

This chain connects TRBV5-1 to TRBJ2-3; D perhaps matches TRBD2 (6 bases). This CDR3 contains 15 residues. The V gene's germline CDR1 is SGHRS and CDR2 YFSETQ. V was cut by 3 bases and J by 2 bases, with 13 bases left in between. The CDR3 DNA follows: TGCGCCAGCAGCTGGCGGGACTCAATCACAGATACGCAGTATTTT. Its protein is CASSWRDSITDTQYF.

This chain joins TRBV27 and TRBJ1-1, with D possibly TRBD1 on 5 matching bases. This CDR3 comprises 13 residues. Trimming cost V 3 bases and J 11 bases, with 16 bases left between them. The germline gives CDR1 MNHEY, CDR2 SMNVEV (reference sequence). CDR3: CASSFYPQGEAFF. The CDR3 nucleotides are TGTGCCAGCAGTTTTTACCCTCAAGGGGAGGCTTTCTTT.

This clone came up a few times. The CDR3 spells CASSPGQYSIYGYTF. CDR3 in DNA: TGTGCCAGCAGCCCGGGACAGTACTCGATCTATGGCTACACCTTC. The chain employs TRBV16 and TRBJ1-2; 7 positions match TRBD1. This CDR3 region has 15 residues. J gave up 4 bases and V 4 bases, and 9 bases lay outside the gene matches. Germline V gene lookup returns CDR1 KGHSY and CDR2 FQNENV.

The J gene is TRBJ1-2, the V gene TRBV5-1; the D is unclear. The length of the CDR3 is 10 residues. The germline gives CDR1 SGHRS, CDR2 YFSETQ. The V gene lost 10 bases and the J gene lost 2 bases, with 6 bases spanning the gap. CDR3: CAPLNYGYTF. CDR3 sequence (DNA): TGCGCCCCCCTGAACTATGGCTACACCTTC. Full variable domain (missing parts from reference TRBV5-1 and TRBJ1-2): KAGVTQTPRYLIKTRGQQVTLSCSPISGHRSVSWYQQTPGQGLQFLFEYFSETQRNKGNFPGRFSGRQFSNSRSEMNVSTLELGDSALYLCAPLNYGYTFGSGTRLTVV.

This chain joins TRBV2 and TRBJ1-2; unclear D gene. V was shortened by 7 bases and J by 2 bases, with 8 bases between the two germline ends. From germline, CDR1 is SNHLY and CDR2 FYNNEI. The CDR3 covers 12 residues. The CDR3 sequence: CASKEGNYGYTF. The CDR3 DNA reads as TGTGCCAGCAAGGAGGGCAACTATGGCTACACCTTC.

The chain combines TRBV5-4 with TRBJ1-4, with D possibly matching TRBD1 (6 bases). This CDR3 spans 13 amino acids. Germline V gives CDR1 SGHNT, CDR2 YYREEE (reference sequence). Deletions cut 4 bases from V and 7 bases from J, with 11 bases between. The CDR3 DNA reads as TGTGCCAGCAGCGGGGGCGCGAGTGAAAAACTGTTTTTT. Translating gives CASSGGASEKLFF.

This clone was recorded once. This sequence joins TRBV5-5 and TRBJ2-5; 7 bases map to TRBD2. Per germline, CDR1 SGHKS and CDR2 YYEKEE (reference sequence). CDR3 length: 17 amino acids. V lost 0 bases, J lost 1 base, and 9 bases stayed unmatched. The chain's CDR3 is CASSLAGQRGLQETQYF. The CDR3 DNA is TGTGCCAGCAGCTTGGCCGGGCAGCGGGGCCTCCAAGAGACCCAGTACTTC.

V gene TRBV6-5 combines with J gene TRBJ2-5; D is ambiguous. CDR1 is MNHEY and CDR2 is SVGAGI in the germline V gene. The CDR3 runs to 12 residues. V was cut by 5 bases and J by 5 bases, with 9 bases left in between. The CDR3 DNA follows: TGTGCCAGCAGTCTATCCGGGGAGACCCAGTACTTC. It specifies CASSLSGETQYF.

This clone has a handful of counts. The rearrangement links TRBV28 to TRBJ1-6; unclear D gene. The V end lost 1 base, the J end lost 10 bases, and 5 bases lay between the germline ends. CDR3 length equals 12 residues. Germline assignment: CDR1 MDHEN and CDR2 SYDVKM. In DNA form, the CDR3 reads TGTGCCAGCAGTTTATTATACTCACCCCTCCACTTT. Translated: CASSLLYSPLHF. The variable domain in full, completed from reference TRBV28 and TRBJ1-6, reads DVKVTQSSRYLVKRTGEKVFLECVQDMDHENMFWYRQDPGLGLRLIYFSYDVKMKEKGDIPEGYSVSREKKERFSLILESASTNQTSMYLCASSLLYSPLHFGNGTRLTVT.

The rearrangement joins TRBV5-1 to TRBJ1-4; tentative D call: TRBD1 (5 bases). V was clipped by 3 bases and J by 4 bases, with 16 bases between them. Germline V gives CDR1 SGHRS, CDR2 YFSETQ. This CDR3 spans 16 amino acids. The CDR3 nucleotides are TGCGCCAGCAGCTCCATTGCCGGGACCCATAATGAAAAACTGTTTTTT. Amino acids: CASSSIAGTHNEKLFF. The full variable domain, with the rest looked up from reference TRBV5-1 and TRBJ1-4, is KAGVTQTPRYLIKTRGQQVTLSCSPISGHRSVSWYQQTPGQGLQFLFEYFSETQRNKGNFPGRFSGRQFSNSRSEMNVSTLELGDSALYLCASSSIAGTHNEKLFFGSGTQLSVL.

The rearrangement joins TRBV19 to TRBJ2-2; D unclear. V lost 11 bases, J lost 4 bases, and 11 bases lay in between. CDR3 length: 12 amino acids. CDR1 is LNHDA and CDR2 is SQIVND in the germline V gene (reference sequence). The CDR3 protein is CAGTAVTGELFF. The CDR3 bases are TGTGCCGGAACGGCAGTCACCGGGGAGCTGTTTTTT.

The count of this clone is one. CDR3 region: CATSDPTLGDSGANVLTF. In DNA, the CDR3 is TGTGCCACCAGTGATCCGACACTCGGAGACTCTGGGGCCAACGTCCTGACTTTC. This chain links TRBV24-1 with TRBJ2-6, with D uncertain. With 3 bases removed from V and 0 bases from J, the gap between germline ends came to 14 bases. Germline values: CDR1 KGHDR, CDR2 SFDVKD. This CDR3 is built from 18 residues.

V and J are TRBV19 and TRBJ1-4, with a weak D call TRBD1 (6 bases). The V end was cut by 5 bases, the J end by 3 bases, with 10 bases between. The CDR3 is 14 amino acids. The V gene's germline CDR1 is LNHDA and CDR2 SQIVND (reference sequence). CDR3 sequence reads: CASSSGEANEKLFF. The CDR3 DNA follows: TGTGCCAGTAGTTCAGGGGAGGCTAATGAAAAACTGTTTTTT. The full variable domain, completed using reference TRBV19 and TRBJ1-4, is DGGITQSPKYLFRKEGQNVTLSCEQNLNHDAMYWYRQDPGQGLRLIYYSQIVNDFQKGDIAEGYSVSREKKESFPLTVTSAQKNPTAFYLCASSSGEANEKLFFGSGTQLSVL.

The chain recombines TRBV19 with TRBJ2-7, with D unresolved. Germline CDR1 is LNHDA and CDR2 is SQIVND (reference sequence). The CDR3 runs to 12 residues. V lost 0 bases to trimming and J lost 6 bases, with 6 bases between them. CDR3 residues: CASSIDPAEQYF. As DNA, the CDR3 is TGTGCCAGTAGTATAGACCCCGCCGAGCAGTACTTC.

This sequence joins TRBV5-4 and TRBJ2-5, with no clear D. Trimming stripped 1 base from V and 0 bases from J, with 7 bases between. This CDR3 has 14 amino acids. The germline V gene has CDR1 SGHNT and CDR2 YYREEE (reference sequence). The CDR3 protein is CASSLTEYQETQYF. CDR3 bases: TGTGCCAGCAGCTTGACAGAATACCAAGAGACCCAGTACTTC.

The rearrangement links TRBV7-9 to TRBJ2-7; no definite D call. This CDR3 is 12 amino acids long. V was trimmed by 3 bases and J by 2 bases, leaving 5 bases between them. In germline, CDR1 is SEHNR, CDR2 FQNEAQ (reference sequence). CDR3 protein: CASSFGPYEQYF. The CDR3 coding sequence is TGTGCCAGCAGCTTTGGGCCCTACGAGCAGTACTTC. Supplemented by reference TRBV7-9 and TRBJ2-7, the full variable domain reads DTGVSQNPRHKITKRGQNVTFRCDPISEHNRLYWYRQTLGQGPEFLTYFQNEAQLEKSRLLSDRFSAERPKGSFSTLEIQRTEQGDSAMYLCASSFGPYEQYFGPGTRLTVT.

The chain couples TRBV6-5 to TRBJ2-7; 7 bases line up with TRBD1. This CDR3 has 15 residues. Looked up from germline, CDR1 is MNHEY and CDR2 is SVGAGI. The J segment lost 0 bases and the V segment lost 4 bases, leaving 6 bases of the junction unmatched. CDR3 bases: TGTGCCAGCAGTTTAGACAGGGTCCGCTCCTACGAGCAGTACTTC. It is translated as CASSLDRVRSYEQYF.

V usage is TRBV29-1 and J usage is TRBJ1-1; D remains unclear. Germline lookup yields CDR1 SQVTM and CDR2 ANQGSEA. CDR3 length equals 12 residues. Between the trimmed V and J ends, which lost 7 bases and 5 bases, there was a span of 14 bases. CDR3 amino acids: CSAGRMGTEAFF. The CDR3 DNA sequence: TGCAGCGCTGGGCGGATGGGGACTGAAGCTTTCTTT.